The TCR beta chain described here comes from a study of blood T cell repertoires in COVID-19. Study details: PBMCs, B-cell-depleted T cells, or T cells were the source of the cDNA or gDNA that made up the material.

How the authors handled the data: Reference gene primers were amplified, and this amplification served to estimate nucleated cell counts. The repertoire was sequenced with immunoSEQ multiplex PCR; TCRdb's copy has only in-frame clones and lacks some. The DNA was the basis for D and trimming; V, J and clone size are from that table. The sample records 110,000 to 150,000 clones, about 87% being singletons. Germline trimming cut 5 bases from V and 2 bases from J; bases unmatched to any gene: 12. The CDR3 is made up of 18 amino acids. The V gene's germline CDR1 is SEHNR and CDR2 FQNEAQ (reference sequence).

The sequence was obtained from a woman aged 45-65 years with acute or convalescent COVID-19. Material for sequencing was peripheral blood. The chain couples TRBV7-9 to TRBJ1-2; TRBD1 matches 12 bases. CDR3 DNA: TGTGCCAGCAGCCCTAACCGGGACAGGGGGCGTCGGAACTATGGCTACACCTTC. Translating it yields CASSPNRDRGRRNYGYTF.